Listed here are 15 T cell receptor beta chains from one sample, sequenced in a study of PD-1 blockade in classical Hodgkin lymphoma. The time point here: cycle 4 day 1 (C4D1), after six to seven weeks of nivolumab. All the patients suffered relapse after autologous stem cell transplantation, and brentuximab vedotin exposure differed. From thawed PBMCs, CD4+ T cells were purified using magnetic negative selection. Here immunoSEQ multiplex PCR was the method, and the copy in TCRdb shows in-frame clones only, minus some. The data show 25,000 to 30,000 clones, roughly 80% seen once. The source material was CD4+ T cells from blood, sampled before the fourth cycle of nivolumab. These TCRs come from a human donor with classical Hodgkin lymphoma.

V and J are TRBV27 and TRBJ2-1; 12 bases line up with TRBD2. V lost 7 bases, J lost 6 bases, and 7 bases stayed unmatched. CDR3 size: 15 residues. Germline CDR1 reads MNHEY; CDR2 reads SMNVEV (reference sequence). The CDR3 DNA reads TGTGCCAGCAACCTAGCGGGAGGGCCCATCAATGAGCAGTTCTTC. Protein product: CASNLAGGPINEQFF.

Written as DNA, the CDR3 is TGTGCCAGCAGCATCGGACAGGTGGGGGAGACCCAGTACTTC. Its protein product is CASSIGQVGETQYF. The chain links TRBV11-2 to TRBJ2-5; 7 nucleotides match TRBD1. This CDR3 has 14 residues. Per the germline V gene, CDR1 is SGHAT and CDR2 is FQNNGV. V shed 5 bases and J 5 bases; nucleotides not matched to a gene: 8.

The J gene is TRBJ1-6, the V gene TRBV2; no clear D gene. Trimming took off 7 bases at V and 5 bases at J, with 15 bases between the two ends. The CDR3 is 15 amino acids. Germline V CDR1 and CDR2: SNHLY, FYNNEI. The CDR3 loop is CASIWVTENNSPLHF. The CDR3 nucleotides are TGTGCCAGCATCTGGGTTACAGAAAATAATTCACCCCTCCACTTT.

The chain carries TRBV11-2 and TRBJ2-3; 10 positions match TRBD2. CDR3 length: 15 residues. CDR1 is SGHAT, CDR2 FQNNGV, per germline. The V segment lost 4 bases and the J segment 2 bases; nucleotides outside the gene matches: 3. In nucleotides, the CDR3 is TGTGCCAGCAGCTCAGCGGGAGGGCCCACAGATACGCAGTATTTT. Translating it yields CASSSAGGPTDTQYF.

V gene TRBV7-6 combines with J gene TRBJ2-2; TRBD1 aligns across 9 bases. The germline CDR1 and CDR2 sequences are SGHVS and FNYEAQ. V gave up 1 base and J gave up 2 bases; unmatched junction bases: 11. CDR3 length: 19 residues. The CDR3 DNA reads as TGTGCCAGCAGCTTAGACGACCCAAGGGGACAGGGTAACACCGGGGAGCTGTTTTTT. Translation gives CASSLDDPRGQGNTGELFF. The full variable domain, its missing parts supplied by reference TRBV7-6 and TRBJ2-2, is GAGVSQSPRYKVTKRGQDVALRCDPISGHVSLYWYRQALGQGPEFLTYFNYEAQQDKSGLPNDRFSAERPEGSISTLTIQRTEQRDSAMYRCASSLDDPRGQGNTGELFFGEGSRLTVL.

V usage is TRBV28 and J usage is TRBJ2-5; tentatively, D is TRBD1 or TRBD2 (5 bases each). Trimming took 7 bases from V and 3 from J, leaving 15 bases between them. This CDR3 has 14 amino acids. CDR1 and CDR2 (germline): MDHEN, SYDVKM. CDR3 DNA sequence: TGTGCCAGCAATCGGGCAGGGACGGAAGAGACCCAGTACTTC. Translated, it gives CASNRAGTEETQYF.

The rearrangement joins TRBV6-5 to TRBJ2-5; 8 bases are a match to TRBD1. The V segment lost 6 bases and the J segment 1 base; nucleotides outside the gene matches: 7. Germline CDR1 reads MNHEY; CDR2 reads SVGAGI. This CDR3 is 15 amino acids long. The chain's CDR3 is CASRYRGVGQETQYF. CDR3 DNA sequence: TGTGCCAGCAGGTACAGGGGGGTCGGCCAAGAGACCCAGTACTTC.

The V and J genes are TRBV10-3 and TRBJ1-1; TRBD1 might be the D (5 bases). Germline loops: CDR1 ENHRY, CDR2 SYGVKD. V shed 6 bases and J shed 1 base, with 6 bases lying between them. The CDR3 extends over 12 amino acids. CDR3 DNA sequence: TGTGCCATCAGGGGGGGGAACACTGAAGCTTTCTTT. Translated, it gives CAIRGGNTEAFF.

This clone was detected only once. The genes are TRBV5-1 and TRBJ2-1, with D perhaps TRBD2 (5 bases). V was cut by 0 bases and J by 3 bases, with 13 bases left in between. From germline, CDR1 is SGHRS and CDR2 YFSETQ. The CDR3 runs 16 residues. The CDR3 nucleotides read TGCGCCAGCAGCTTGGGTGGGAGCGGCATCTACAATGAGCAGTTCTTC. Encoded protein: CASSLGGSGIYNEQFF.

The CDR3 DNA sequence: TGCGCCAGCAGCGATCCCCTCCCGGGCACTAGCACAGATACGCAGTATTTT. This encodes CASSDPLPGTSTDTQYF. The chain carries TRBV5-1 and TRBJ2-3; D remains ambiguous. The CDR3 is made up of 17 amino acids. From germline, CDR1 is SGHRS and CDR2 YFSETQ. Trimming cost V 4 bases and J 0 bases, with 18 bases left between them. The full variable domain, in which reference TRBV5-1 and TRBJ2-3 provide the parts outside the CDR3, is KAGVTQTPRYLIKTRGQQVTLSCSPISGHRSVSWYQQTPGQGLQFLFEYFSETQRNKGNFPGRFSGRQFSNSRSEMNVSTLELGDSALYLCASSDPLPGTSTDTQYFGPGTRLTVL.

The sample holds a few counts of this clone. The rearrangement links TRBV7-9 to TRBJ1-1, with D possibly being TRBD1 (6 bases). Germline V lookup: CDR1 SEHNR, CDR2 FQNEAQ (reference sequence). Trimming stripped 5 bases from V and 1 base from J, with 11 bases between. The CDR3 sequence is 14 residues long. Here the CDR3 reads CASSTRGRNTEAFF. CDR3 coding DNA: TGTGCCAGCAGCACCAGGGGTAGGAACACTGAAGCTTTCTTT.

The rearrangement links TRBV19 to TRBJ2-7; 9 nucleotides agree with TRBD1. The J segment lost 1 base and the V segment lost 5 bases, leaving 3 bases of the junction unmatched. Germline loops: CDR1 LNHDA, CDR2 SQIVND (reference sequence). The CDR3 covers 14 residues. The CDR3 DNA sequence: TGTGCCAGTAGTTCCGGACAGGGGTCCTACGAGCAGTACTTC. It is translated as CASSSGQGSYEQYF.

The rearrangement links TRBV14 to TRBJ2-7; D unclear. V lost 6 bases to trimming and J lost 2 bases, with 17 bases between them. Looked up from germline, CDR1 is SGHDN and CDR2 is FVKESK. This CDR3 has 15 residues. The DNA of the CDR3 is TGTGCCAGCAGGGTCAGTGGGTCCAATCCCTACGAGCAGTACTTC. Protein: CASRVSGSNPYEQYF.

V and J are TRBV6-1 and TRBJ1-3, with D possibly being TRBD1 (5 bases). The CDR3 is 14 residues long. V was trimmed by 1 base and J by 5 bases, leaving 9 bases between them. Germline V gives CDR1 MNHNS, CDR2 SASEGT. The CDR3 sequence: CASSEGDSRNTIYF. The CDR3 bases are TGTGCCAGCAGTGAAGGGGACTCCAGAAACACCATATATTTT.

Written as DNA, the CDR3 is TGTGCCAGCAGTTCAGGGACATTTGAGAACACTGAAGCTTTCTTT. Translating gives CASSSGTFENTEAFF. The chain couples TRBV28 to TRBJ1-1; a weak D match, TRBD1 (6 bases). The CDR3 extends over 15 amino acids. The germline V gene has CDR1 MDHEN and CDR2 SYDVKM. Trimming removed 4 bases at V and 1 base at J, with 13 bases between. Filled out from reference TRBV28 and TRBJ1-1, the complete variable domain reads DVKVTQSSRYLVKRTGEKVFLECVQDMDHENMFWYRQDPGLGLRLIYFSYDVKMKEKGDIPEGYSVSREKKERFSLILESASTNQTSMYLCASSSGTFENTEAFFGQGTRLTVV.